Listed below are T cell receptor beta chains from one sample, sequenced in a study of T cells expressing NK-cell markers. TCRdb reprocessed the 5' RACE reads, keeping one entry per CDR3 protein, no DNA. This sample's table has fewer than 400,000 distinct CDR3 sequences. The sample comprised blood T cells: a sorted CD56 or NKG2C T cell subset, CD4+ or CD8+ T cells, or bulk PBMC T cells (not recorded which). All receptors come from a woman in her forties or fifties in good health. Both conserved end residues are part of each CDR3. Each record gives: J gene, V gene, CDR3 protein.

j_call: TRBJ1-5; v_call: TRBV10-3; cdr3_aa: CAISTGQNNQPQHF
j_call: TRBJ2-1; v_call: TRBV11-2; cdr3_aa: CASSLGLNNEQFF
j_call: TRBJ1-2; v_call: TRBV4-2; cdr3_aa: CASSQDRTANGYTF
j_call: TRBJ2-2; v_call: TRBV29-1; cdr3_aa: CSVVQTDTGELFF
j_call: TRBJ2-7; v_call: TRBV20-1; cdr3_aa: CSARDLRRGPVEQYF
j_call: TRBJ1-1; v_call: TRBV19; cdr3_aa: CASGNRYGTEAFF
j_call: TRBJ1-2; v_call: TRBV10-3; cdr3_aa: CAISGTGTSNGYTF
j_call: TRBJ2-4; v_call: TRBV6-1; cdr3_aa: CASRETAKNIQYF
j_call: TRBJ2-7; v_call: TRBV29-1; cdr3_aa: CSVEKGQSYEQYF
j_call: TRBJ2-1; v_call: TRBV3-1; cdr3_aa: CASSQGPGTYEQFF
j_call: TRBJ2-7; v_call: TRBV19; cdr3_aa: CATSGLAGVGGLGYYEQYF
j_call: TRBJ2-2; v_call: TRBV11-3; cdr3_aa: CASNLRGKNTGELFF
j_call: TRBJ2-1; v_call: TRBV21-1; cdr3_aa: CASSKGAGEDEQFF
j_call: TRBJ2-4; v_call: TRBV12-3/TRBV12-4; cdr3_aa: CASSLGSGKGIQYF
j_call: TRBJ2-1; v_call: TRBV6-5; cdr3_aa: CASLGQGANEQFF
j_call: TRBJ2-3; v_call: TRBV12-3/TRBV12-4; cdr3_aa: CASSRDSNSDTQYF
j_call: TRBJ2-3; v_call: TRBV5-1; cdr3_aa: CASSGGLGDTDTQYF
j_call: TRBJ2-7; v_call: TRBV2; cdr3_aa: CASPGKGSYEQYF
j_call: TRBJ1-5; v_call: TRBV20-1; cdr3_aa: CSARVGAENQPQHF
j_call: TRBJ2-3; v_call: TRBV7-2; cdr3_aa: CASSLVVAPTDTQYF
j_call: TRBJ2-1; v_call: TRBV30; cdr3_aa: CAWSVLQGEFF
j_call: TRBJ2-2; v_call: TRBV24-1; cdr3_aa: CATSDTGTNTGELFF
j_call: TRBJ2-5; v_call: TRBV12-3/TRBV12-4; cdr3_aa: CASQAANKETQYF
j_call: TRBJ2-5; v_call: TRBV2; cdr3_aa: CASSVVAETQYF
j_call: TRBJ2-5; v_call: TRBV5-1; cdr3_aa: CASSPGHLETQYF
j_call: TRBJ2-2; v_call: TRBV11-3; cdr3_aa: CASSLLRGGGELFF
j_call: TRBJ1-1; v_call: TRBV11-2; cdr3_aa: CASSLGYRTRGNLNTEAFF
j_call: TRBJ2-1; v_call: TRBV20-1; cdr3_aa: CSARPAGGRGTYNEQFF
j_call: TRBJ1-3; v_call: TRBV6-5; cdr3_aa: CASSQVGPGNTIYF
j_call: TRBJ2-1; v_call: TRBV11-1; cdr3_aa: CASSPLISSGTQQFF
j_call: TRBJ2-2; v_call: TRBV9; cdr3_aa: CASSVESRAGEPNTGELFF
j_call: TRBJ1-2; v_call: TRBV12-3/TRBV12-4; cdr3_aa: CASSLHWTEAYTF